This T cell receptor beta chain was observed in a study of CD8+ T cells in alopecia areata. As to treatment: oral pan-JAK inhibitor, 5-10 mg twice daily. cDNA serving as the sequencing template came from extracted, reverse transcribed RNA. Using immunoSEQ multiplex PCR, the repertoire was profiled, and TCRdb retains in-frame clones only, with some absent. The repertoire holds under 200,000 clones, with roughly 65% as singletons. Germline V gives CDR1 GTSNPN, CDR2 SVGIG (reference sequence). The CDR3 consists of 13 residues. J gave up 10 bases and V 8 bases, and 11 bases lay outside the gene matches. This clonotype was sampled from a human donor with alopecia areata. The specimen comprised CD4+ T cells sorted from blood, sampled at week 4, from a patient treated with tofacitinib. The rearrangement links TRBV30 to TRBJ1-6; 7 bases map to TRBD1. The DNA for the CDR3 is TGTGCCCGCTCACAGGGGTTGCAGTCACCCCTCCACTTT. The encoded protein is CARSQGLQSPLHF.